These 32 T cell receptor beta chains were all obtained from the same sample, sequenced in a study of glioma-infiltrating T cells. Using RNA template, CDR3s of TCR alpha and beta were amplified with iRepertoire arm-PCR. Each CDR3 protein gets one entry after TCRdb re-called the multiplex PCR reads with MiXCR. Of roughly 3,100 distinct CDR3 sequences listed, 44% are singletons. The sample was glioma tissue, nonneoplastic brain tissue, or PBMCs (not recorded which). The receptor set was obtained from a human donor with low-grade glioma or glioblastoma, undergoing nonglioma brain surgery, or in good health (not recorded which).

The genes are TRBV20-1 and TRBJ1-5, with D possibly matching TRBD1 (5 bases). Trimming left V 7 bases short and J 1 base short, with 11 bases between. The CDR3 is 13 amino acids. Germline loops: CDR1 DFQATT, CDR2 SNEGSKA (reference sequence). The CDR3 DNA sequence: TGCAGTGAAGTTCGGGGGAGCAATCAGCCCCAGCATTTT. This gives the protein CSEVRGSNQPQHF.

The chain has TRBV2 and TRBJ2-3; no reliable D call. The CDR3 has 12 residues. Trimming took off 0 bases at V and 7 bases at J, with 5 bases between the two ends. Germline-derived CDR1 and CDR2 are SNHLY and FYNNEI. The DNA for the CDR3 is TGTGCCAGCAGTGAAGCCCGCTATACGCAGTATTTT. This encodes CASSEARYTQYF.

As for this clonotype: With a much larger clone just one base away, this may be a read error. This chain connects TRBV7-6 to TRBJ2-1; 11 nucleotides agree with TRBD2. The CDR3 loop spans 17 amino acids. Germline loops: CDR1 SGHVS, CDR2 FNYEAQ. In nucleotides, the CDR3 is TGTGCCAACAGCCAGGCAGTAGCGGGGGGGCGTTTGGATGAGCAGTTCTTC. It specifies CANSQAVAGGRLDEQFF.

CDR3 DNA: TGTGCCAGCAGTTTATCGACTAGCGGCATACCATCCAATGAGCAGTTCTTC. This sequence encodes CASSLSTSGIPSNEQFF. V gene TRBV27 combines with J gene TRBJ2-1, with TRBD2 matching 9 bases. CDR3 length: 17 amino acids. CDR1 and CDR2 (germline): MNHEY, SMNVEV (reference sequence). Unmatched junction bases numbered 9, after V lost 0 bases and J lost 6 bases.

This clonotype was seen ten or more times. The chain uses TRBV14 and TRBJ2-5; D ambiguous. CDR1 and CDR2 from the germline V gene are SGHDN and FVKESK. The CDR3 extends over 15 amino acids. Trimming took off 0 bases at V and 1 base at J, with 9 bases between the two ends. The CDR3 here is CASSQDEDIQETQYF. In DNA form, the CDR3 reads TGTGCCAGCAGCCAAGATGAAGATATCCAAGAGACCCAGTACTTC. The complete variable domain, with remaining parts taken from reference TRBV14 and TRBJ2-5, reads EAGVTQFPSHSVIEKGQTVTLRCDPISGHDNLYWYRRVMGKEIKFLLHFVKESKQDESGMPNNRFLAERTGGTYSTLKVQPAELEDSGVYFCASSQDEDIQETQYFGPGTRLLVL.

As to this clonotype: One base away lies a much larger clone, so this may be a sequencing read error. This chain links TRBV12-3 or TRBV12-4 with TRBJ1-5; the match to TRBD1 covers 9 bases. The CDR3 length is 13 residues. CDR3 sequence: CASRDRGDQSQHF. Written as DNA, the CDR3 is TGTGCCAGCAGGGACAGGGGAGATCAGTCCCAGCATTTT.

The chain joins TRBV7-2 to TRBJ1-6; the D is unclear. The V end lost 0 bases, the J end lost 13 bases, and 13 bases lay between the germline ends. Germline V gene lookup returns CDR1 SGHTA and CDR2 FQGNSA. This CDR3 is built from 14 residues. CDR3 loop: CASSLASLNQPLHF. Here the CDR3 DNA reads TGTGCCAGCAGCTTAGCGAGTTTAAATCAGCCCCTCCACTTT.

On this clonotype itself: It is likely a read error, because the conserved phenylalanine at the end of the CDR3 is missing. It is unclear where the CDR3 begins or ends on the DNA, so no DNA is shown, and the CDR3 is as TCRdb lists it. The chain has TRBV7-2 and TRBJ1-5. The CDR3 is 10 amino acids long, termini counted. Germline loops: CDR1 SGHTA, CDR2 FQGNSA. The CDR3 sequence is CASSFSGTLI.

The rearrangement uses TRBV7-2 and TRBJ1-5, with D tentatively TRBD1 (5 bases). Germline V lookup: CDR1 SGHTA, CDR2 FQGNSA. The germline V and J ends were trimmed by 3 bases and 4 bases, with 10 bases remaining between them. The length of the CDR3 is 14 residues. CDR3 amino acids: CASSFGGLNQPQHF. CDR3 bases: TGTGCCAGCAGCTTCGGGGGTTTAAATCAGCCCCAGCATTTT.

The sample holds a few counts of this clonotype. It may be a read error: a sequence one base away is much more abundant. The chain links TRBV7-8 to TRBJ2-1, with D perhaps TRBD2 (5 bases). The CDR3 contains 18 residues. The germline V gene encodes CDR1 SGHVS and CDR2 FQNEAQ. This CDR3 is CAGSRGSRTYTSYNEQFF. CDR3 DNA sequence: TGTGCCGGCAGCCGCGGAAGCCGGACTTACACCTCCTACAATGAGCAGTTCTTC.

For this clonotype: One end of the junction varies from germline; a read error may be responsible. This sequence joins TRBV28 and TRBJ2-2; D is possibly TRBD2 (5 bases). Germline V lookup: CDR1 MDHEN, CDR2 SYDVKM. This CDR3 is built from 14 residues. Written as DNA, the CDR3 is TGCGCCAGCAGTTTAACTAGAGCCAGCGGGGAGCTGTTTTTT. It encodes CASSLTRASGELFF.

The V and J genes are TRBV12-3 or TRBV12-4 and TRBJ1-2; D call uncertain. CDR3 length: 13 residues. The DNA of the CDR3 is TGTGTTAGCAGTTTAACAGCTAACTATGGCTACACCTTC. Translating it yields CVSSLTANYGYTF.

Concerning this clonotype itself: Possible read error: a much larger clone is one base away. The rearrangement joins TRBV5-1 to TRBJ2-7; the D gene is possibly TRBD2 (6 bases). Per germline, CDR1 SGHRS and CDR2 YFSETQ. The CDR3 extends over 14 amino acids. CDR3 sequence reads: CASSLGGAGYEKYF. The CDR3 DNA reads TGCGCCAGCAGCTTGGGGGGAGCGGGTTACGAGAAGTACTTC.

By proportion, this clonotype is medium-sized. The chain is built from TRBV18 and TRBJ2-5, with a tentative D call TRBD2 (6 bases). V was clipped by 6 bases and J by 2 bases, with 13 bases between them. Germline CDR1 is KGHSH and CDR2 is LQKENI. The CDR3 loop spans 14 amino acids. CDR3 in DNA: TGTGCCAGCTCCCCGGGGGTAGGACAAGAGACCCAGTACTTC. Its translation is CASSPGVGQETQYF.

CDR3 in DNA: TGTGCCAGCAGCCAAGGGGTTTTAAATCAGCCCCAGCATTTT. It codes for CASSQGVLNQPQHF. V gene TRBV7-2 combines with J gene TRBJ1-5; D might be TRBD1 (5 bases). The V end lost 5 bases, the J end lost 4 bases, and 12 bases lay between the germline ends. CDR3 length equals 14 residues. Germline loops: CDR1 SGHTA, CDR2 FQGNSA.

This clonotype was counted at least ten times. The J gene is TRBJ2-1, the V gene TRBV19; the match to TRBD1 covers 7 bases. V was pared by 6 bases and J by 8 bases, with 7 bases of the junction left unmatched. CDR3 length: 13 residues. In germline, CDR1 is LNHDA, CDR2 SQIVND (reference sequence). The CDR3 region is CASRTGVLHEQFF. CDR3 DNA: TGTGCCAGTAGAACAGGGGTCTTGCATGAGCAGTTCTTC.

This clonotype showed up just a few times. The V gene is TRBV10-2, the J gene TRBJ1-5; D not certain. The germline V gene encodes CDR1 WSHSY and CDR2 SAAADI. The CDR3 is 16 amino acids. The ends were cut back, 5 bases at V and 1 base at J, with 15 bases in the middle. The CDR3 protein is CASSPAGYRSNQPQHF. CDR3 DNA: TGCGCCAGCAGTCCTGCGGGTTACCGGAGCAATCAGCCCCAGCATTTT.

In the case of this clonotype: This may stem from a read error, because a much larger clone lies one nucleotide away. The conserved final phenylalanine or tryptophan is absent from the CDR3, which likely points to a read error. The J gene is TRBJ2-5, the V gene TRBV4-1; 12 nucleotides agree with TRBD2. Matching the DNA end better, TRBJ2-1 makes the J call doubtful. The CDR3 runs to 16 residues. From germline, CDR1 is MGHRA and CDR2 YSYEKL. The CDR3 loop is CASSQGTSGILGEQFL. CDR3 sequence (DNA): TGCGCCAGCAGCCAAGGGACTAGCGGGATTTTGGGTGAGCAGTTCCTC.

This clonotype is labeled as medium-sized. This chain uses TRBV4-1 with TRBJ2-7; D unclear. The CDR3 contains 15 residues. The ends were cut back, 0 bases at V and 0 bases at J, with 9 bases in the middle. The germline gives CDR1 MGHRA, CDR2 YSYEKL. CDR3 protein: CASSQESASSYEQYF. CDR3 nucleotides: TGCGCCAGCAGCCAAGAGTCGGCCAGCTCCTACGAGCAGTACTTC.

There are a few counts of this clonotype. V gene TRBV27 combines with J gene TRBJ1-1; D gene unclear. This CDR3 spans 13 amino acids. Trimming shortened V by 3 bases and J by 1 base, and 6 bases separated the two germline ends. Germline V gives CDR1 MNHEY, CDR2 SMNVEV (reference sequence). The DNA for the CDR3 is TGTGCCAGCAGTTTCACCCAGAACACTGAAGCTTTCTTT. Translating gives CASSFTQNTEAFF.

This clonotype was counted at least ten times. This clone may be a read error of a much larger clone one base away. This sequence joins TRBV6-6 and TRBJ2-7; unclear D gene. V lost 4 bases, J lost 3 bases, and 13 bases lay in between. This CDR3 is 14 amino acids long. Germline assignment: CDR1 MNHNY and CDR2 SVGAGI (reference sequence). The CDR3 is CASSCSNRNYEQYF. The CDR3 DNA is TGTGCCAGCAGTTGCTCGAACAGAAACTACGAGCAGTACTTC.

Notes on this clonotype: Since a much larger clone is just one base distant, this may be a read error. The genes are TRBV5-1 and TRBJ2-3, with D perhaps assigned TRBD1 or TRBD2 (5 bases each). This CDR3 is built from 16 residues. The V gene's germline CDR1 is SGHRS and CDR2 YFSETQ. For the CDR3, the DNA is TGCGCCATCAGCTTGGTCGGGACCGGTGCACAAGATACGCAGTATTTT. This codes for CAISLVGTGAQDTQYF.

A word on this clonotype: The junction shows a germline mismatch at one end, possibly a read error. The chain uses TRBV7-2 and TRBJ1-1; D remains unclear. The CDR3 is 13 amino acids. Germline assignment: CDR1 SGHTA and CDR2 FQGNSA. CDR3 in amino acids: CASSQTVNTGAFF. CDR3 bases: TGTGCCAGCAGCCAAACAGTAAACACTGGAGCTTTCTTT.

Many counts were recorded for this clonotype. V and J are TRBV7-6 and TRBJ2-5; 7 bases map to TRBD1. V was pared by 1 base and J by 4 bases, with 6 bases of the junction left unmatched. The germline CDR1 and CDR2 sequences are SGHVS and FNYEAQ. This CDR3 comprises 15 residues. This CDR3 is CASSLVRGLGETQYF. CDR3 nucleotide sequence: TGTGCCAGCAGCTTAGTAAGGGGGCTGGGAGAGACCCAGTACTTC.

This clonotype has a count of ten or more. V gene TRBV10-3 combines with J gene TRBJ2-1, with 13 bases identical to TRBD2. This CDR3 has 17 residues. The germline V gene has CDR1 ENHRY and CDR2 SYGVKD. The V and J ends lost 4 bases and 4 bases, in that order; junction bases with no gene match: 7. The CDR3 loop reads CAISAPGLAGKYNEQFF. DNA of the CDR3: TGTGCCATCAGTGCGCCGGGACTAGCGGGGAAATACAATGAGCAGTTCTTC.

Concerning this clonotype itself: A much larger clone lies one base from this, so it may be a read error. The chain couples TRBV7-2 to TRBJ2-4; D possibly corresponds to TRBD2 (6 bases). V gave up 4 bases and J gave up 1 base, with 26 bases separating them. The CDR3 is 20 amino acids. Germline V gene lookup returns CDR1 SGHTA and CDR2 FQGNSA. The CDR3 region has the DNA TGTGCCAGCAGCTCTGGAACGGAAACTTGGGGGACTCGGGCCAAAAACATTCAGTACTTC. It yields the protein CASSSGTETWGTRAKNIQYF.

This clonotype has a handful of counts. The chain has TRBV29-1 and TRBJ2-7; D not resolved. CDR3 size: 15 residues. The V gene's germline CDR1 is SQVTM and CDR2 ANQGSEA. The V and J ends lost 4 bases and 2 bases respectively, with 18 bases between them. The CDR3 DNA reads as TGCAGCGTTGTCTCTGTTGTCACGGAAACCTACGAGCAGTACTTC. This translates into CSVVSVVTETYEQYF.

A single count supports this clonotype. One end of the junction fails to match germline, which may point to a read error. CDR3 nucleotides: TGCAATGCTAGAACGGTGACAGGGGGAGACTACTATGGCTACACCTTC. This translates into CNARTVTGGDYYGYTF. The rearrangement joins TRBV20-1 to TRBJ1-2; 9 bases match TRBD1. CDR3 length equals 16 residues. Germline V gene lookup returns CDR1 DFQATT and CDR2 SNEGSKA (reference sequence).

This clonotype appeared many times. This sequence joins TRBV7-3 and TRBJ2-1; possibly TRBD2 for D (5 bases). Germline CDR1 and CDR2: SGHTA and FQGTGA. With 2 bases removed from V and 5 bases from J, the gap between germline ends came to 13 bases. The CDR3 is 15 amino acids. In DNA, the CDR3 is TGTGCCAGCAGCTTAGGCGCGGGTACCAACAATGAGCAGTTCTTC. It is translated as CASSLGAGTNNEQFF. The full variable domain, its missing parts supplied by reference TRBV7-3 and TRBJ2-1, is GAGVSQTPSNKVTEKGKYVELRCDPISGHTALYWYRQSLGQGPEFLIYFQGTGAADDSGLPNDRFFAVRPEGSVSTLKIQRTERGDSAVYLCASSLGAGTNNEQFFGPGTRLTVL.

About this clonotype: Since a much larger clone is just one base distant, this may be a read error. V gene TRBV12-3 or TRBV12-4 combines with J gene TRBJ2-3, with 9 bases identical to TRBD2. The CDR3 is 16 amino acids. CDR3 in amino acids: CASSPNLAGTTHTQYF. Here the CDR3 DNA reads TGTGCCAGCAGTCCCAACCTAGCGGGGACCACACATACGCAGTATTTT.

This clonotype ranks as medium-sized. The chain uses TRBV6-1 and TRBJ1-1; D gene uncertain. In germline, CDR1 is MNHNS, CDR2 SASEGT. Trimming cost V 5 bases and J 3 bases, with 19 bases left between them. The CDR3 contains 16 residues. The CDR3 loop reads CASSNPPGELHTEAFF. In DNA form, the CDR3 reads TGTGCCAGCAGTAACCCCCCGGGAGAACTCCACACTGAAGCTTTCTTT.

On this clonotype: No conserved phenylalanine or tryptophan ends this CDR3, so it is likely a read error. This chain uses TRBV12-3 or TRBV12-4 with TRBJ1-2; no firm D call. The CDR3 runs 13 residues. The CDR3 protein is CARSLTANYGYTL. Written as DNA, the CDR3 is TGTGCCCGCAGTTTAACAGCTAACTATGGCTACACCCTC.